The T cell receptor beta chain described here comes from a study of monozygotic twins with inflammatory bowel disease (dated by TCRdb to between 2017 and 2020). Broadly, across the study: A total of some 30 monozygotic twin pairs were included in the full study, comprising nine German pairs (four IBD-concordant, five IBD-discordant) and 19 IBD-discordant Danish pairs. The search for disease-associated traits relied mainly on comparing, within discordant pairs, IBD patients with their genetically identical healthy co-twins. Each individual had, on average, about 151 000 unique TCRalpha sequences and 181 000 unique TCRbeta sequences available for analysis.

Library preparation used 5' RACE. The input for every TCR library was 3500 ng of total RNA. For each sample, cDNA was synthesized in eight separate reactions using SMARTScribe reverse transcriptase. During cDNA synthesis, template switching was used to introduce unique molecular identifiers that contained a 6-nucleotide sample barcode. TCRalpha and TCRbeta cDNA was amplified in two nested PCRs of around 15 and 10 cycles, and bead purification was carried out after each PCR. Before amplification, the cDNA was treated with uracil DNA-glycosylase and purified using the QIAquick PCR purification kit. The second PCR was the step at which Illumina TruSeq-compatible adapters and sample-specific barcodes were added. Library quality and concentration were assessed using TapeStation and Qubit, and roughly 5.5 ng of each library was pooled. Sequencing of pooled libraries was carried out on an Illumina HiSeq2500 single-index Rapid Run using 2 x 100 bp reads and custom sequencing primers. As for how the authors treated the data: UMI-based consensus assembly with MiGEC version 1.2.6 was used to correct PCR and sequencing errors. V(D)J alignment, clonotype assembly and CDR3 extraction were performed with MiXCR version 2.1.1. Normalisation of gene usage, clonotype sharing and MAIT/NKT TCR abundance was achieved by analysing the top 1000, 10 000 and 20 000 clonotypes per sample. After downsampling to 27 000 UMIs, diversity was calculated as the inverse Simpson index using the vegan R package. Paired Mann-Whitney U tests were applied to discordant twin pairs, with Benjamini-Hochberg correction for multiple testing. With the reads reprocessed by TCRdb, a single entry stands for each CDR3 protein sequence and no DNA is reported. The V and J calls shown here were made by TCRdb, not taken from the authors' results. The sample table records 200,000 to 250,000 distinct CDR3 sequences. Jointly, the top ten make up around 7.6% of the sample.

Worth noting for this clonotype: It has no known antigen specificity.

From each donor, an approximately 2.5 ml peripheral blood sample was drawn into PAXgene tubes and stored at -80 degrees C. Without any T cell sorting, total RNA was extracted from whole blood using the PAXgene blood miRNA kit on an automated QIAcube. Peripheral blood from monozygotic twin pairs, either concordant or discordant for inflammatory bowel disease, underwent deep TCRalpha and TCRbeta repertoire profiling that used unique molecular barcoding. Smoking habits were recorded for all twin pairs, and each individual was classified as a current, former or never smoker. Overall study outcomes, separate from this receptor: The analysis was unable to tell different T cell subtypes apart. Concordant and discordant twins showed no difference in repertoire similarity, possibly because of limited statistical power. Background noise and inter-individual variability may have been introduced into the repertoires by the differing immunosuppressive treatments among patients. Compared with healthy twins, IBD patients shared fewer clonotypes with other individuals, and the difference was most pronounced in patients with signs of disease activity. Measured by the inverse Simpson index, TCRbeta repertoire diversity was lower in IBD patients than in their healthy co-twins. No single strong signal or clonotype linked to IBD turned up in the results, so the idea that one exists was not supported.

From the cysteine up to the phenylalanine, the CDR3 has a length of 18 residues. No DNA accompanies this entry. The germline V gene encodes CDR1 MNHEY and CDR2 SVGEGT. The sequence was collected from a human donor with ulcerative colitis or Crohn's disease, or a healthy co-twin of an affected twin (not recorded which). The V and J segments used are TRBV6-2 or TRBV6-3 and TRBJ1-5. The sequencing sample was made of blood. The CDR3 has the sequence CASSYSSSEPNPNQPQHF.